This TCR beta chain was sequenced in a study of blood T cell repertoires in COVID-19. The overall study: The study drew acute and convalescent COVID-19 samples from the United States, Italy and Spain. T cells, B-cell-depleted T cells, or PBMCs supplied cDNA or gDNA.

Under the authors' procedure: Cell counts per sample came from amplifying reference gene primers. Here immunoSEQ multiplex PCR was the method, and the copy in TCRdb shows in-frame clones only, minus some. D and trimming come from the DNA, and the V and J calls and clone size come from that table. In the table there are tens of thousands of clones, about 71% of which are singletons. With V trimmed by 0 bases and J by 7 bases, 5 bases remained unmatched. The germline V gene encodes CDR1 SGHNT and CDR2 YYREEE (reference sequence). CDR3 length equals 14 residues. This clone has only one observation. The TCR sequence derives from a woman aged 55-75 years in a cohort sampled during active or convalescent COVID-19. The sequenced sample was peripheral blood. The chain recombines TRBV5-4 with TRBJ1-2; 8 bases line up with TRBD1. The DNA for the CDR3 is TGTGCCAGCAGCTTGGACAGGGGGTTGGGTGGCTACACCTTC. Translated, it gives CASSLDRGLGGYTF.